This T cell receptor (beta chain) was observed in a study of regulatory dendritic cells for organ transplantation. Across the study: Regulatory dendritic cells came from monocytes given vitamin D3 and IL-10.

CDR1 and CDR2 from the germline V gene are SGHRS and YFSETQ. The CDR3 has 19 amino acids. Trimming cost V 1 base and J 1 base; bases outside gene matches: 13. Allogeneic regulatory or mature dendritic cells were co-cultured for roughly five days with CFSE-labeled sorted T cells at 1:10. CD4+ or CD8+ T cells were sorted as naive CD45RA+ or memory CD45RO+. The sample holds a few counts of this clone. Its specificity is not known. Sequenced by immunoSEQ multiplex PCR; TCRdb stores in-frame clones only, minus some. The sample consists of roughly 9,800 clones, approximately 65% of them appearing once. Study observations and caveats: Memory CD8+ T cells were the most oligoclonal; naive cells were highly diverse. Memory CD8+ clonal expansion seemed more limited with regulatory than mature dendritic cells.

The chain couples TRBV5-1 to TRBJ1-3; 8 bases are a match to TRBD1. Sequencing input: naive CD4+ T cells from blood cultured with dendritic cells. The subset here: CD45RA+ naive T cells. This TCR was recovered from a human donor in good health. CDR3 residues: CASSLRAASRGQSGNTIYF. The CDR3 DNA sequence: TGCGCCAGCAGCTTGAGGGCGGCTTCCAGGGGGCAGTCTGGAAACACCATATATTTT.